This T cell receptor beta chain is drawn from a study of blood T cell repertoires in COVID-19. Whole-study context: The United States, Italy and Spain supplied acute and convalescent COVID-19 samples. Sources were T cells, B-cell-depleted T cells, or PBMCs; the material itself was cDNA or gDNA.

The sample holds one count of this clone. Germline CDR1 reads SGHDN; CDR2 reads FVKESK. This CDR3 contains 16 residues. V was clipped by 0 bases and J by 2 bases, with 13 bases between them. In the study's own analysis: The authors estimated nucleated cell counts from reference gene primer amplification. The protocol was immunoSEQ multiplex PCR, while the TCRdb copy is restricted to in-frame clones and leaves out a portion. V and J calls and clone size are copied from that table; D and trimming were computed from the DNA. The sample has about 75,000 clones, around nine tenths seen once. Sequenced sample: peripheral blood. V usage is TRBV14 and J usage is TRBJ1-2, with D possibly being TRBD1 (6 bases). The sequence derives from a human donor in a cohort sampled during active COVID-19. As DNA, the CDR3 is TGTGCCAGCAGCCAAGATCCGGGGGGCACAAACTATGGCTACACCTTC. Translation gives CASSQDPGGTNYGYTF.